Below are 2 T cell receptor beta chains sequenced from a single sample in a study of response to subunit inactivated influenza vaccine. TCRdb fed the RT-PCR reads into MiXCR, producing one record per CDR3 protein. This sample carries roughly 550,000 distinct CDR3 sequences, under 30% of them seen once, and the ten largest clones take 2.5% to 3.5%. These data also featured in a second study, about T cells expressing NK-cell markers. That work states: As the method of synthesis, 5'RACE template switching with UMIs yielded TCR beta cDNA.

The sample consisted of CD4+ T cells sorted from PBMCs, taken 11 to 12 days after vaccination. The receptors shown here come from a man between 50 and 59 years old who received an inactivated influenza vaccine.

The CDR3 loop reads CASRRTVDNSPLHF. In DNA, the CDR3 is TGTGCCAGCAGGAGGACCGTGGATAATTCACCCCTCCACTTT. V and J are TRBV6-2 or TRBV6-3 and TRBJ1-6; D remains unclear. The CDR3 covers 14 residues. V was clipped by 6 bases and J by 5 bases, with 11 bases between them. Germline lookup yields CDR1 MNHEY and CDR2 SVGEGT.

J is TRBJ2-3 and V is TRBV9, with D possibly being TRBD1 or TRBD2 (5 bases each). Per germline, CDR1 SGDLS and CDR2 YYNGEE. The CDR3 covers 15 residues. Trimming shortened V by 3 bases and J by 2 bases, and 13 bases separated the two germline ends. Written as DNA, the CDR3 is TGTGCCAGCAGCGGGGGCCCGGGGACCACAGATACGCAGTATTTT. This translates into CASSGGPGTTDTQYF.